This T cell receptor (beta chain) came from a study of vaccination and CD4 T cells after COVID-19. The junction had 8 bases not matched to a gene; V was cut back by 0 bases and J by 12 bases. Looked up from germline, CDR1 is GTSNPN and CDR2 is SVGIG (reference sequence). This CDR3 spans 15 amino acids. With the Oncomine TCR Beta short-read assay, DNA from cultured CD4+ T cells was sequenced. Each CDR3 protein is one row after TCRdb ran MiXCR on the PCR reads. The sample holds about 10,000 distinct CDR3 sequences; 20% to 25% are singletons and the top ten take roughly 24%. Remarks on this clonotype: Its antigen is not identified.

Treatment denoted: approximately 9-day PBMC culture with coronavirus spike peptide pools or control peptides (ViraFEST assay). On days 3 and 7, half the medium was swapped for fresh IL-2-containing medium. Notes on the study in general: Nearly all convalescent vaccine-specific clones, 304 of 307, recognized only SARS-CoV-2 spike. Analysis covered relatively few convalescent patients and lacked any early post-infection timepoints.

The clonotype was recovered from a human donor who received a COVID-19 vaccine. The rearrangement joins TRBV30 to TRBJ2-3; 14 nucleotides align to TRBD2. This specimen consisted of CD4+ T cells from blood, cultured in vitro, obtained before SARS-CoV-2 vaccination. CDR3 sequence reads: CAWSVGTSGGATQYF. The DNA for the CDR3 is TGTGCCTGGAGTGTTGGGACTAGCGGGGGAGCTACCCAGTATTTT.